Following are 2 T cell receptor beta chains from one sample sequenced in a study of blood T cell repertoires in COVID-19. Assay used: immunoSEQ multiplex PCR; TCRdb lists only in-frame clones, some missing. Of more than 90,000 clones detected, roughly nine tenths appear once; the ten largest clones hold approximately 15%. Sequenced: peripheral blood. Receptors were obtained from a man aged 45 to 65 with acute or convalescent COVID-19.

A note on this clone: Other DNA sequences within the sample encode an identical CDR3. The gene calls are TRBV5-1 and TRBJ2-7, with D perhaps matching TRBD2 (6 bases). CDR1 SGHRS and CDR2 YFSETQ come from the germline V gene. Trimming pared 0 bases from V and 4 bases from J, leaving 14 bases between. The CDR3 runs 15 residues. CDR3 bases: TGCGCCAGCAGCTTGGGAGGTGGAGGGACTTACGAGCAGTACTTC. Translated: CASSLGGGGTYEQYF.

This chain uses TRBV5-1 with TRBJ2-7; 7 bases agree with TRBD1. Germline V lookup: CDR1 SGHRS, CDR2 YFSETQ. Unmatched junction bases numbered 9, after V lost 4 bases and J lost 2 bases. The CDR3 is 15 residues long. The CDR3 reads CASSPSDRQTYEQYF. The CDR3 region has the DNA TGCGCCAGCAGCCCATCGGACAGGCAAACCTACGAGCAGTACTTC.